Below, 16 T cell receptor beta chains from the same sample are listed, as sequenced in a study of CD8 T cells in ankylosing spondylitis. TCRdb reanalysed the 5' RACE reads using MiXCR and keeps one entry per CDR3 protein. The sample lists some 39,000 distinct CDR3 sequences; approximately 9.9% were seen once. Sequenced: synovial fluid, either unsorted or a sorted T cell fraction (not recorded which). The receptors originated from a male donor with ankylosing spondylitis.

To note about this clonotype: The CDR3 does not close with the conserved phenylalanine or tryptophan, likely indicating a read error. The gene calls are TRBV28 and TRBJ2-7; TRBD2 matches 8 bases. Germline V gene lookup returns CDR1 MDHEN and CDR2 SYDVKM. V trimming: 5 bases; J trimming: 0 bases; junction bases outside the gene matches: 24. CDR3 length equals 21 residues. CDR3 DNA sequence: TGTGCCAGCAGTAGACCGCCGACCAGGGGCTCCAGTGGGACTAGCTCCTACGAGCAGTACCTC. Translated, it gives CASSRPPTRGSSGTSSYEQYL.

This clonotype occurred a few times. V and J are TRBV21-1 and TRBJ2-7; TRBD1 was called by the table and not checked on the DNA. TRBV21-1 corresponds to a pseudogene. There are 16 residues in the CDR3. DNA of the CDR3: TGTGCCAGCAGCACAACCCGGACGGCGGAGGGGGACGAGCAGTACTTC. The encoded protein is CASSTTRTAEGDEQYF.

This clonotype was detected only a few times. V gene TRBV10-3 combines with J gene TRBJ2-1; D remains ambiguous. V was trimmed by 0 bases and J by 2 bases, leaving 14 bases between them. Germline CDR1 ENHRY, CDR2 SYGVKD. The CDR3 runs to 17 residues. CDR3 DNA: TGTGCCATCAGTGAGTCCGTTCAGCAAACTGCCTACAATGAGCAGTTCTTC. Translated: CAISESVQQTAYNEQFF.

The rearrangement uses TRBV4-2 and TRBJ2-1; 9 bases are shared with TRBD2. CDR3 length: 17 amino acids. CDR1 and CDR2 from the germline V gene are LGHNA and YNFKEQ. Trimming cost V 3 bases and J 8 bases; bases outside gene matches: 14. The DNA for the CDR3 is TGTGCCAGCAGCCATTTCATAGCGGGAGCGGGTTTAGATGAGCAGTTCTTC. This encodes CASSHFIAGAGLDEQFF.

This clonotype was detected only a few times. The V and J genes are TRBV20-1 and TRBJ2-7; D tentatively reads TRBD1 or TRBD2 (5 bases each). CDR1 and CDR2 (germline): DFQATT, SNEGSKA (reference sequence). This CDR3 is built from 14 residues. V lost 4 bases and J 3 bases, leaving 16 bases between the germline ends. The CDR3 DNA follows: TGCAGTGCTAAGGGGACCGGGACCTACTACGAGCAGTACTTC. It specifies CSAKGTGTYYEQYF.

This clonotype has ten or more counts. This chain joins TRBV7-3 and TRBJ2-1; D remains ambiguous. V lost 1 base and J lost 6, with 7 bases in between. Germline CDR1 and CDR2: SGHTA and FQGTGA. The CDR3 length is 13 residues. CDR3: CASSLNPANEQFF. The CDR3 DNA reads TGTGCCAGCAGCTTAAATCCCGCCAATGAGCAGTTCTTC.

The chain is built from TRBV5-1 and TRBJ2-1; D remains ambiguous. V lost 4 bases and J 0 bases, leaving 17 bases between the germline ends. Germline-derived CDR1 and CDR2 are SGHRS and YFSETQ. This CDR3 region has 17 residues. CDR3 amino acids: CASSPDGRPSSYNEQFF. The CDR3 coding sequence is TGCGCCAGCAGCCCGGACGGCAGGCCGAGCTCCTACAATGAGCAGTTCTTC.

The chain employs TRBV20-1 and TRBJ1-2; 11 bases map to TRBD1. CDR1 DFQATT and CDR2 SNEGSKA come from the germline V gene (reference sequence). CDR3 length equals 13 residues. V was clipped by 6 bases and J by 4 bases; unmatched bases: 4. CDR3 sequence reads: CSATDRGLYGYTF. DNA for the CDR3: TGCAGTGCCACGGACAGGGGGCTCTATGGCTACACCTTC.

This clonotype was found a few times. The rearrangement uses TRBV4-3 and TRBJ1-4; the D gene is possibly TRBD1 (5 bases). The CDR3 runs to 14 residues. The V end lost 2 bases, the J end lost 8 bases, and 12 bases lay between the germline ends. CDR1 is LGHNA and CDR2 is YSLEER in the germline V gene. Here the CDR3 reads CASSQRGVGEKLFF. CDR3 nucleotide sequence: TGCGCCAGCAGCCAACGAGGGGTAGGGGAAAAACTGTTTTTT.

This clonotype appeared a few times. The chain employs TRBV28 and TRBJ2-1; weak D call: TRBD2 (5 bases). The germline V gene encodes CDR1 MDHEN and CDR2 SYDVKM. Trimming took off 8 bases at V and 9 bases at J, with 17 bases between the two ends. The CDR3 spans 13 residues. The CDR3 reads CASGPLNRGEQFF. In DNA, the CDR3 is TGTGCCAGCGGGCCCCTAAACCGGGGTGAGCAGTTCTTC.

At least ten counts were recorded for this clonotype. The V and J genes are TRBV21-1 and TRBJ1-2; the table assigns TRBD1, which was not confirmed against the DNA. TRBV21-1 is noted as a pseudogene. CDR3 length: 15 amino acids. In nucleotides, the CDR3 is TGTGCCAGCGCGTTTAGGGACAGGGGGCTTGGTGGCTACACCTTC. Translation: CASAFRDRGLGGYTF.

CDR3 loop: CASSAPWSYNSPLHF. DNA of the CDR3: TGTGCCAGTAGTGCTCCGTGGTCCTATAATTCACCCCTCCACTTT. The chain carries TRBV19 and TRBJ1-6; D unresolved. The CDR3 contains 15 residues. In germline, CDR1 is LNHDA, CDR2 SQIVND (reference sequence). Trimming removed 5 bases at V and 1 base at J, with 9 bases between.

As DNA, the CDR3 is TGTGCCAGCAGTTGGCGGACAGCGGACACTGAAGCTTTCTTT. Protein: CASSWRTADTEAFF. The chain couples TRBV6-5 to TRBJ1-1; D is perhaps TRBD1 (6 bases). Germline V gene lookup returns CDR1 MNHEY and CDR2 SVGAGI. The ends were cut back, 4 bases at V and 3 bases at J, with 12 bases in the middle. This CDR3 is 14 amino acids long.

This clonotype has ten or more counts. The V call is TRBV7-6, the J call TRBJ2-5, with 12 nucleotides matching TRBD2. The CDR3 is 15 residues long. The germline V gene has CDR1 SGHVS and CDR2 FNYEAQ. Trimming at V came to 3 bases and at J to 2 bases, leaving 1 base not matched to a gene. The CDR3 loop reads CASSFLAGGQETQYF. CDR3 nucleotide sequence: TGTGCCAGCAGCTTCCTAGCGGGAGGGCAAGAGACCCAGTACTTC.

This clonotype has a count of ten or more. The rearrangement links TRBV5-6 to TRBJ2-7; no firm D call. The germline V and J ends were trimmed by 5 bases and 0 bases, with 6 bases remaining between them. The CDR3 runs 12 residues. The V gene's germline CDR1 is SGHDT and CDR2 YYEEEE. The CDR3 sequence: CASSPPSYEQYF. In DNA form, the CDR3 reads TGTGCCAGCAGTCCTCCCTCCTACGAGCAGTACTTC.

In its sample, this clonotype was seen many times. The chain joins TRBV3-1 to TRBJ2-5; D tentatively reads TRBD1 or TRBD2 (5 bases each). There are 17 residues in the CDR3. Trimming shortened V by 0 bases and J by 3 bases, and 17 bases separated the two germline ends. Germline CDR1 and CDR2: LGHDT and YNNKEL (reference sequence). The CDR3 protein is CASSQDEGPRGEETQYF. CDR3 nucleotides: TGTGCCAGCAGCCAAGATGAGGGACCCAGAGGGGAAGAGACCCAGTACTTC.